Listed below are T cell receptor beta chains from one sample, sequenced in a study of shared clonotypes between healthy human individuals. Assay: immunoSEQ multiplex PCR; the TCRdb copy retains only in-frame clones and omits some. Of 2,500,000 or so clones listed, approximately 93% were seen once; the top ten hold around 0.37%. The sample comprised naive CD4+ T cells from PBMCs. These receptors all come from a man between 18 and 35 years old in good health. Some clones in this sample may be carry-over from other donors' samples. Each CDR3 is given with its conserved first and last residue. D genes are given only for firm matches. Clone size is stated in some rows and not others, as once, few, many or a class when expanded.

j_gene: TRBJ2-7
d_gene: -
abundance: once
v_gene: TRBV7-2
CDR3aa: CASSLAGGFSYEQYF
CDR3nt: TGTGCCAGCAGCTTAGCGGGGGGTTTCTCCTACGAGCAGTACTTC

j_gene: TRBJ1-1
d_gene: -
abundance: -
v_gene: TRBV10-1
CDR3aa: CASSPGKNTEAFF
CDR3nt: TGCGCCAGCAGCCCCGGCAAGAACACTGAAGCTTTCTTT

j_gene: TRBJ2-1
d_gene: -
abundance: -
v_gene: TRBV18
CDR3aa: CASSRTSRGYSYNEQFF
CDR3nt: TGTGCCAGCTCAAGAACTAGTAGGGGCTACTCCTACAATGAGCAGTTCTTC

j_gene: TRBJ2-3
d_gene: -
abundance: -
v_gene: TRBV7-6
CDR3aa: CASSSARTDTQYF
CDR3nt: TGTGCCAGCAGCTCGGCCCGCACAGATACGCAGTATTTT

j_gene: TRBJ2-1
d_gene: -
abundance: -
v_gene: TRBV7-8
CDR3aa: CASSLLRYLSSYNEQFF
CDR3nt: TGTGCCAGCAGCTTATTGAGGTATTTGAGCTCCTACAATGAGCAGTTCTTC

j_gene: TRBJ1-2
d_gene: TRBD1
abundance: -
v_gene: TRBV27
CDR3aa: CASSFRDRGRHGYTF
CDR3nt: TGTGCCAGCAGTTTCCGGGACAGGGGGCGGCATGGCTACACCTTC

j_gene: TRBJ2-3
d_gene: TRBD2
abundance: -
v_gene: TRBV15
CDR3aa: CATSTLAGVADTQYF
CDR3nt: TGTGCCACCAGCACCCTAGCGGGAGTTGCCGATACGCAGTATTTT

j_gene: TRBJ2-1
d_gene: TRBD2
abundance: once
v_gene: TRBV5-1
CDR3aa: CASSLSPSGTYNEQFF
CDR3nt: TGCGCCAGCAGCTTGTCTCCTAGCGGGACCTACAATGAGCAGTTCTTC

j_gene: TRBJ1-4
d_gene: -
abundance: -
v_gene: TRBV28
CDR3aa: CASRHKSGLANEKLFF
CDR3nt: TGTGCCAGCAGACATAAATCGGGACTTGCTAATGAAAAACTGTTTTTT

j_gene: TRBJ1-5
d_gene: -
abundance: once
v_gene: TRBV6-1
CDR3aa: CASSEAPPQHF
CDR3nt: TGTGCCAGCAGTGAGGCGCCACCCCAGCATTTT

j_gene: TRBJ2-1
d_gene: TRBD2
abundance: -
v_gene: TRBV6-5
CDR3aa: CASRTSGRSEQFF
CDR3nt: TGTGCCAGCCGGACTAGCGGGAGGAGTGAGCAGTTCTTC

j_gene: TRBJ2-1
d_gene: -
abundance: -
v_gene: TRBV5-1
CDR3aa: CASSLAPGGEDEQFF
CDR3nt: TGCGCCAGCAGCTTGGCCCCGGGGGGCGAGGATGAGCAGTTCTTC